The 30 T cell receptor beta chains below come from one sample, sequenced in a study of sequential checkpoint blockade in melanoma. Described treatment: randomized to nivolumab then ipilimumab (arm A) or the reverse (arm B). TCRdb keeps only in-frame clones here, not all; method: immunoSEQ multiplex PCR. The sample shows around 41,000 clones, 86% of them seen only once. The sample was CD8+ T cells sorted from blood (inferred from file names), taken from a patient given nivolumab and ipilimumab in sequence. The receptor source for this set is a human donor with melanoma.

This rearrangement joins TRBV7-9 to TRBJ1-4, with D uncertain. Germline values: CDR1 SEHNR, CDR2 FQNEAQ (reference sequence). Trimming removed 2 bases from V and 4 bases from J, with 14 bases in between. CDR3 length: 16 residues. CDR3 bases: TGTGCCAGCAGCTTAATTGGTGGGCAGGATAATGAAAAACTGTTTTTT. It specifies CASSLIGGQDNEKLFF.

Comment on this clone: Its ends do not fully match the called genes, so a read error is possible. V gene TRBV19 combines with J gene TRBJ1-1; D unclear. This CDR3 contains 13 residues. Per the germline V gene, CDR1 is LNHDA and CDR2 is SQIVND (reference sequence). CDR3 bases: TGTGCCAGTAGTACCACCCCATCAACTGAAGCCTTCTTT. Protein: CASSTTPSTEAFF.

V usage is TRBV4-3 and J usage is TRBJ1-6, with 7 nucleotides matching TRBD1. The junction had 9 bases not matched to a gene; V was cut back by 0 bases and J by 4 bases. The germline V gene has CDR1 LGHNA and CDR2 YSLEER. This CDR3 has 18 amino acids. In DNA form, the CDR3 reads TGCGCCAGCAGCCAAGAGTCGACAGGGTGGGGATATAATTCACCCCTCCACTTT. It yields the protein CASSQESTGWGYNSPLHF.

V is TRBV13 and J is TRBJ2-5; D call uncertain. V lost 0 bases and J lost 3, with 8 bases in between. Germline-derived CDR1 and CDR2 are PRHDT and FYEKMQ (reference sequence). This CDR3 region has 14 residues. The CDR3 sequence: CASSLGGREETQYF. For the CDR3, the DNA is TGTGCCAGCAGCTTAGGGGGCAGAGAAGAGACCCAGTACTTC.

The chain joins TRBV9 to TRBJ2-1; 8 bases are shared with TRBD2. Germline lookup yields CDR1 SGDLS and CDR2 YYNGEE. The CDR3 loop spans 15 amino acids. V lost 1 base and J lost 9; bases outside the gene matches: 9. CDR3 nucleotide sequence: TGTGCCAGCAGCGTACAACTGGGACTAGAGGTTGAGCAGTTCTTC. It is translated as CASSVQLGLEVEQFF.

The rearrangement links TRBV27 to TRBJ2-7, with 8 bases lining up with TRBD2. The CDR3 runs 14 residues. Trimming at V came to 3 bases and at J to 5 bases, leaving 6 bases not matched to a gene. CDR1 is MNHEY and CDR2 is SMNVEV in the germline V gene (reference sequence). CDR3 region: CASSLTSVNHEQYF. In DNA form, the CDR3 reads TGTGCCAGCAGTTTGACTAGCGTTAACCACGAGCAGTACTTC.

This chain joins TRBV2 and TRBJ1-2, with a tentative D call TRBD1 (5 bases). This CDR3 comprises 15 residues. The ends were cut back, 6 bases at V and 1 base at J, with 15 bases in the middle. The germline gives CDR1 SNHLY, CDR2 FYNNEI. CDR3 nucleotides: TGTGCCAGCAGGGGCGACAGCTTTGATAACTATGGCTACACCTTC. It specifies CASRGDSFDNYGYTF.

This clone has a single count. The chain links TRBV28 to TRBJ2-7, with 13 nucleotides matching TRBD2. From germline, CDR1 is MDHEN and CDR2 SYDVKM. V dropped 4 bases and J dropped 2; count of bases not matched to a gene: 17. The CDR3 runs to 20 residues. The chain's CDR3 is CASSSPGLAGNSGTPYEQYF. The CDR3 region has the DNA TGTGCCAGCAGTTCCCCGGGACTAGCGGGAAATAGCGGGACACCCTACGAGCAGTACTTC.

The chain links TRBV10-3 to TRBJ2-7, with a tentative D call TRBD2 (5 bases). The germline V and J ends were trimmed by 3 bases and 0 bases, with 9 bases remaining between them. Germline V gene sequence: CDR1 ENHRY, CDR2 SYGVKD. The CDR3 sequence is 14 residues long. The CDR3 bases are TGTGCCATCAGTGAAGTGGGGAGCTCCTACGAGCAGTACGTC. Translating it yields CAISEVGSSYEQYV.

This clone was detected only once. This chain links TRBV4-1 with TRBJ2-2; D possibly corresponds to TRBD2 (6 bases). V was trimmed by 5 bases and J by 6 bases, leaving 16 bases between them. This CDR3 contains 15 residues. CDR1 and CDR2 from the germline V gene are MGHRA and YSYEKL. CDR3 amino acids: CASSTRLVQSGELFF. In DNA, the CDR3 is TGCGCCAGCAGCACCCGACTAGTCCAATCCGGGGAGCTGTTTTTT.

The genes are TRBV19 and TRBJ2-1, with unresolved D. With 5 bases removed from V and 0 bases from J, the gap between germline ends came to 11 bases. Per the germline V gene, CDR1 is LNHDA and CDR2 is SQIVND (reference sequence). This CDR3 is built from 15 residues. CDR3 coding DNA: TGTGCCAGTAGTCCCCTGCTAAGCTCCTACAATGAGCAGTTCTTC. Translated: CASSPLLSSYNEQFF.

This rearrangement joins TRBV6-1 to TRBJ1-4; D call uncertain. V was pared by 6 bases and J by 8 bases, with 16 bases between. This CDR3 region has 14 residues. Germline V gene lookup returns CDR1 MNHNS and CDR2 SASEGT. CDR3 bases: TGTGCCAGCAGCCCCGGGGAAGGGCCGGAAAAACTGTTTTTT. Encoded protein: CASSPGEGPEKLFF.

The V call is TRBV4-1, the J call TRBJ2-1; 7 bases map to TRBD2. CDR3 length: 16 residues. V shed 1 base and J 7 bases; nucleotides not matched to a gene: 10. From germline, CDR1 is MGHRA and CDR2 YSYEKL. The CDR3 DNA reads TGCGCCAGCAGCCAAGGGGGGGGAGGTGGTGGTAATGAGCAGTTCTTC. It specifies CASSQGGGGGGNEQFF.

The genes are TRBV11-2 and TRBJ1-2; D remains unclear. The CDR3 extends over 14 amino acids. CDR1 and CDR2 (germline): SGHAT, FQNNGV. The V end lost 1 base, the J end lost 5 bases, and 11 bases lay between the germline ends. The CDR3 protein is CASSLAPGMYGYTF. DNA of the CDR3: TGTGCCAGCAGCTTAGCTCCCGGGATGTATGGCTACACCTTC.

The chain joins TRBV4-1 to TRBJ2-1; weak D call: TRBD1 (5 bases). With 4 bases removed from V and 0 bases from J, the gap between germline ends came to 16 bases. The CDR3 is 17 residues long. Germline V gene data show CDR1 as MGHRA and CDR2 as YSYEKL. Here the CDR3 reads CASSPVTAKSSYNEQFF. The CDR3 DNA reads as TGCGCCAGCAGCCCGGTGACAGCGAAAAGCTCCTACAATGAGCAGTTCTTC.

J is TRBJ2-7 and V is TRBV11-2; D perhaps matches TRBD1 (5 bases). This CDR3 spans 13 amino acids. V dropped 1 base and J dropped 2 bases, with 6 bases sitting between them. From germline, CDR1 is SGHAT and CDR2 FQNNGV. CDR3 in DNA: TGTGCCAGCAGCTTAGGACAGACCTACGAGCAGTACTTC. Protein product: CASSLGQTYEQYF.

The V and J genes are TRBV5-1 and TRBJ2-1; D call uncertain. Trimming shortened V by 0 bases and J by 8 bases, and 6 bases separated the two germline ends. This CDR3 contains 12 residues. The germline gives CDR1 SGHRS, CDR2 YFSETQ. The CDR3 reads CASSLDRDEQFF. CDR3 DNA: TGCGCCAGCAGCTTGGATCGGGATGAGCAGTTCTTC.

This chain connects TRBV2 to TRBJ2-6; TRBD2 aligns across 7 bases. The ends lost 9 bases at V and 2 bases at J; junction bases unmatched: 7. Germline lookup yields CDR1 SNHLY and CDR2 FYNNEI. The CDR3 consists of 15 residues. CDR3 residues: CARSPRGAGANVLTF. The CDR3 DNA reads TGTGCCAGGTCACCCCGGGGGGCTGGGGCCAACGTCCTGACTTTC.

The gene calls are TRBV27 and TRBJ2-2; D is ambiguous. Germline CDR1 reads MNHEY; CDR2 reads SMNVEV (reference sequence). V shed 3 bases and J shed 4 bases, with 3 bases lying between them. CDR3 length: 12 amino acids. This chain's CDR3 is CASSFGTGELFF. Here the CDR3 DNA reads TGTGCCAGCAGTTTCGGCACCGGGGAGCTGTTTTTT.

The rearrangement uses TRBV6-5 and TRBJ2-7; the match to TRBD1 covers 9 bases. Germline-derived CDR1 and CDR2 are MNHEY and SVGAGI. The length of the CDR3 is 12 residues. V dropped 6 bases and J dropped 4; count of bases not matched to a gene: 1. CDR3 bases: TGTGCCAGCAGCGGGACAGGGTACGAGCAGTACTTC. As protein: CASSGTGYEQYF.

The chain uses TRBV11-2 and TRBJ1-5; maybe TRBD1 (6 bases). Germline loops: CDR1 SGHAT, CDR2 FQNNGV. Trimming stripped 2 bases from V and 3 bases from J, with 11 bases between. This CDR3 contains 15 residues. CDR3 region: CASSLIRGSNQPQHF. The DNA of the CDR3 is TGTGCCAGCAGCTTAATCAGGGGATCCAATCAGCCCCAGCATTTT. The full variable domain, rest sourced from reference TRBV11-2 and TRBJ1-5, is EAGVAQSPRYKIIEKRQSVAFWCNPISGHATLYWYQQILGQGPKLLIQFQNNGVVDDSQLPKDRFSAERLKGVDSTLKIQPAKLEDSAVYLCASSLIRGSNQPQHFGDGTRLSIL.

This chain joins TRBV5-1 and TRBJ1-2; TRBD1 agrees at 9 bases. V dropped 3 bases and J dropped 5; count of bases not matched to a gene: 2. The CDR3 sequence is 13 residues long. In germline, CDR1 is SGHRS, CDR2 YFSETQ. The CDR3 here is CASSWTGVYGYTF. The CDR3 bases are TGCGCCAGCAGCTGGACAGGGGTATATGGCTACACCTTC.

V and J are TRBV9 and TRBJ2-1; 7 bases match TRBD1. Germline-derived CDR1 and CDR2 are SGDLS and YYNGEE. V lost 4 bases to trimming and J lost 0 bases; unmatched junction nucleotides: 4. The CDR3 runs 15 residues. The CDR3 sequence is CASSPTGSSYNEQFF. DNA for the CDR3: TGTGCCAGCAGCCCGACAGGGAGCTCCTACAATGAGCAGTTCTTC. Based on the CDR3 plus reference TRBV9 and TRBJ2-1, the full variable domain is DSGVTQTPKHLITATGQRVTLRCSPRSGDLSVYWYQQSLDQGLQFLIQYYNGEERAKGNILERFSAQQFPDLHSELNLSSLELGDSALYFCASSPTGSSYNEQFFGPGTRLTVL.

The CDR3 DNA reads as TGTGCCAGCAGCTTAGTCGCAGGGTACGAGGGCTACACCTTC. The encoded protein is CASSLVAGYEGYTF. The chain employs TRBV7-8 and TRBJ1-2; possible D gene TRBD1, 5 bases. V dropped 1 base and J dropped 8 bases, with 14 bases sitting between them. The V gene's germline CDR1 is SGHVS and CDR2 FQNEAQ. The CDR3 has 14 residues.

CDR3 DNA sequence: TGTGCCAGTAGCCTTGGGGACACGAACACTGAAGCTTTCTTT. Translation: CASSLGDTNTEAFF. The gene calls are TRBV19 and TRBJ1-1, with TRBD1 as a possible D gene (6 bases). The CDR3 is made up of 14 amino acids. CDR1 and CDR2 from the germline V gene are LNHDA and SQIVND (reference sequence). V was pared by 6 bases and J by 1 base, with 12 bases between.

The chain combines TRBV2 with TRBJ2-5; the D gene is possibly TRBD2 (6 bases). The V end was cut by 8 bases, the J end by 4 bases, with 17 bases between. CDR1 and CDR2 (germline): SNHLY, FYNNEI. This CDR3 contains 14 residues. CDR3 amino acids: CASLGDGGLETQYF. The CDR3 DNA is TGTGCCAGCTTAGGAGACGGGGGTTTAGAGACCCAGTACTTC.

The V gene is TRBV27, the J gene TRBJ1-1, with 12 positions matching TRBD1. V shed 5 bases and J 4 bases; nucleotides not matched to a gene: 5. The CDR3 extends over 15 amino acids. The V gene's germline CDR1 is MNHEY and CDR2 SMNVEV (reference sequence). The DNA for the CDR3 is TGTGCCAGCAGTGTCGGGACAGGGGGCTTCACTGAAGCTTTCTTT. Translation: CASSVGTGGFTEAFF.

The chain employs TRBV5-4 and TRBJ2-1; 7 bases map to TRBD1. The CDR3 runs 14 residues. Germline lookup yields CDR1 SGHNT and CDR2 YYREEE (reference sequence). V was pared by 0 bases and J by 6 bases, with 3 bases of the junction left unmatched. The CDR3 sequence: CASSLVTGVNEQFF. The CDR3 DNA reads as TGTGCCAGCAGCTTGGTCACAGGGGTCAATGAGCAGTTCTTC.

This CDR3 is CASSSRTGGGWEQYF. CDR3 coding DNA: TGTGCCAGCAGTTCCCGGACAGGGGGAGGCTGGGAGCAGTACTTC. The chain joins TRBV27 to TRBJ2-7; 10 bases line up with TRBD1. Germline assignment: CDR1 MNHEY and CDR2 SMNVEV (reference sequence). V shed 4 bases, J shed 7 bases, and the junction held 10 bases outside the gene matches. This CDR3 spans 15 amino acids.

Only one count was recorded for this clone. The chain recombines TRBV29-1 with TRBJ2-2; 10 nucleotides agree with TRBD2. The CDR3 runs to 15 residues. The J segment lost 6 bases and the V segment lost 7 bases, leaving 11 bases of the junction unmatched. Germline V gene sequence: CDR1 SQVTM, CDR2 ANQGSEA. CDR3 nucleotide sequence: TGCAGCGCCGAACGGACTAGCGGCCTCGCCGGGGAGCTGTTTTTT. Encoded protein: CSAERTSGLAGELFF.